This T cell receptor beta chain stems from a study of cytomegalovirus exposure and HLA in healthy donors. This clone was observed a handful of times. Antigen: not known. Researchers ran the PCR with 60 Vbeta and 13 Jbeta primers. Source study methods: An analysis that came later counted 80 million or so unique TCR beta chains, approximately 11 million shared. Assay used: immunoSEQ multiplex PCR; TCRdb lists only in-frame clones, some missing. That table supplies the V and J calls and clone size; D and trimming were determined from the DNA. The data hold around 150,000 clones, with about 9.2% observed a single time. The study's findings and limits: Among TCR beta chains, those listed as cytomegalovirus-associated numbered around 180.

Germline values: CDR1 SGHAT, CDR2 FQNNGV. The CDR3 runs 15 residues. V lost 5 bases, J lost 5 bases, and 18 bases lay in between. The clonotype was recovered from a woman aged 40-49 years in good health and CMV-seropositive. The chain employs TRBV11-2 and TRBJ2-5; D possibly corresponds to TRBD2 (5 bases). The specimen sequenced was PBMCs. This chain's CDR3 is CASSLGNEGLETQYF. The CDR3 DNA is TGTGCCAGCAGCCTAGGGAACGAGGGCCTCGAGACCCAGTACTTC.